The text below deals with one T cell receptor (beta chain). What this receptor recognizes is not known. Base qualities are not provided; no much larger clone lies one nucleotide away. This sample was taken from a study of cytomegalovirus exposure and HLA in healthy donors (dated by TCRdb to the late 2010s). Describing the broader study: According to a later analysis, the roughly 130 validation repertoires were produced on the same platform as the 666 repertoires of the first cohort. To predict cytomegalovirus infection status, the study brought together high-throughput TCR immunosequencing, statistical association of individual TCRs with disease status, and machine learning. Along with the roughly 610-subject first cohort, a separate validation cohort of more than 90 different subjects was used. The study aimed to test whether cataloging public T cell receptors could reveal signatures of past pathogen exposure.

Donors formed part of the validation cohort, which comprised over a hundred subjects and was distinct from the first cohort of under 850 subjects. For CDR1 and CDR2, the germline V gene lists KGHSH and LQKENI. From the cysteine through the phenylalanine, the CDR3 covers 14 amino acids. Kept here is only the CDR3 DNA, which spans 42 bases and is read in frame from base 1. V and J are trimmed by 3 bases and 5 bases, and the gene matches miss 6 bases of the junction. Library preparation employed the immunoSEQ multiplex PCR assay. In the authors' own workflow: To diagnose cytomegalovirus status from the catalog of TCR beta chain sequences, a statistical classification framework was built. Not all clones reach the TCRdb copy of this immuneACCESS table, which keeps in-frame sequences only. Checked studies attribute under half of the gap to unresolved V genes and leave the rest unexplained. V, J and clone size are taken as reported in that table, and D and trimming were inferred from the DNA itself. This sample has 200,000 to 300,000 clones in its table, and about 87% of those were observed once. The ten largest clones capture roughly 2.5% of the sample.

Study-wide findings and limitations: According to the authors, the approach could potentially be generalized to other disease states and immunological phenotypes. All 120 or so repertoires were used to score co-occurrence in the validation cohort in a later analysis, because that analysis had no HLA typing for the cohort. A total of roughly 160 TCR beta chains were listed by the study as associated with cytomegalovirus. Most TCR sequences were observed very rarely across donors, whereas some public TCRs were present in many individuals. The classifier was reported to diagnose cytomegalovirus status with high specificity and sensitivity in both the original and validation cohorts. A later analysis found that TCRs clustered in the first cohort also tended to co-occur in the 130 or so validation repertoires, with about 94% of cluster scores above 0. In vitro tests confirmed that a few of the cytomegalovirus-associated TCR beta chains recognize cytomegalovirus antigens.

This TCR derives from a man aged 18 to 29 in good health and CMV-seronegative. Input material: PBMCs. Rearrangement joined TRBV18 to TRBJ2-7; the junction holds 8 bases that match TRBD2. CDR3 protein: CASSPSGSLNEQYF. Read as DNA, the sequence is TGTGCCAGCTCACCCAGCGGGAGCCTAAACGAGCAGTACTTC.